The T cell receptor (beta chain) under discussion was sequenced for a study of Ad26.COV2.S vaccination and SARS-CoV-2 variants. Whole-study findings and limits: There was reportedly substantial breadth in spike-specific CD8+ and CD4+ T cell responses after vaccination.

Sequencing was performed with immunoSEQ multiplex PCR; in TCRdb, only in-frame clones are kept and a portion is missing. The sample holds around 320,000 clones, just over 85% seen once. This sample's treatment: around 19 received Ad26.COV2.S at low or high dose, single or two shots; 5 received placebo; per-sample allocation not given. Sampling was done on day 63 after the first vaccine or placebo injection. Notes on this clone: Its target is unknown.

V was cut by 3 bases and J by 3 bases, with 15 bases left in between. This CDR3 spans 15 amino acids. The germline CDR1 and CDR2 sequences are LNHDA and SQIVND (reference sequence). The material sequenced was peripheral blood, taken in a trial of Ad26.COV2.S vaccine versus placebo. The V and J genes are TRBV19 and TRBJ2-7; D is possibly TRBD2 (6 bases). This clonotype originated in a person aged 18-60 years who received the Ad26.COV2.S COVID-19 vaccine or a placebo. The CDR3 sequence: CASSIRVGGNYEQYF. As DNA, the CDR3 is TGTGCCAGTAGTATTAGAGTGGGAGGAAACTACGAGCAGTACTTC.